This TCR beta chain was profiled in a study of cytomegalovirus exposure and HLA in healthy donors. Notes on the study in general: About 87% or about 30% of the time was how often most TCR beta V segments were productive, according to an earlier analysis. On later analysis, the bulk of CMV-associated TCR beta chains appeared to be HLA-restricted. It was only CMV serostatus that was available as immune exposure information. Excluded were some V segments that proved indistinguishable, including TRBV6-2 and TRBV6-3.

Regarding this clone: The antigen remains unidentified.

Germline loops: CDR1 SGHDT, CDR2 YYEEEE. The CDR3 loop spans 16 amino acids. V shed 1 base and J 0 bases; nucleotides not matched to a gene: 5. 60 Vbeta and 13 Jbeta primers were used in PCR. Using immunoSEQ multiplex PCR, the repertoire was profiled, and TCRdb retains in-frame clones only, with some absent. In the table there are around 90,000 clones, around 86% of which are singletons. The receptor was isolated from a man aged 25 to 40 in good health and CMV-seropositive. The specimen sequenced was PBMCs. The gene calls are TRBV5-6 and TRBJ2-7, with TRBD2 identical over 9 bases. CDR3 loop: CASSLPGLASSYEQYF. The CDR3 DNA reads TGTGCCAGCAGCTTGCCCGGACTAGCGAGCTCCTACGAGCAGTACTTC.